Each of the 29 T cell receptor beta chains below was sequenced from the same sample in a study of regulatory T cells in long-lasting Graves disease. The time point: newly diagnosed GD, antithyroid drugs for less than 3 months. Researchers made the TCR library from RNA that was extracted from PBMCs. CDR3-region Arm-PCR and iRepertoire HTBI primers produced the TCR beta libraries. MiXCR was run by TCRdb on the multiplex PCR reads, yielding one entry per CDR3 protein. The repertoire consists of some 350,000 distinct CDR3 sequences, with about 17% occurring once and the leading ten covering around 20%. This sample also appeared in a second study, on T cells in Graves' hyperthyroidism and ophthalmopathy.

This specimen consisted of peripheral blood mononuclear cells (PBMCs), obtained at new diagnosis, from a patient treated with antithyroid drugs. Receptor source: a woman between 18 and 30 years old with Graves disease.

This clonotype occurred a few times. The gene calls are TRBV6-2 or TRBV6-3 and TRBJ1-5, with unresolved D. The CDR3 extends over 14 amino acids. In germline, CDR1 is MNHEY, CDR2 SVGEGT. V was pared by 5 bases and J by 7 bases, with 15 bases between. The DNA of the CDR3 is TGTGCCAGCAGTGAGGATCCCCTAGGCCAGCCCCAGCATTTT. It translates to CASSEDPLGQPQHF.

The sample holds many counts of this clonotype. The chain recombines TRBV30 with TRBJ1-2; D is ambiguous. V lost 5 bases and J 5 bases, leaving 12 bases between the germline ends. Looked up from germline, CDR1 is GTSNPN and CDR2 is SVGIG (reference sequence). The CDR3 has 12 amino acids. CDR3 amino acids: CAWRKPPYGYTF. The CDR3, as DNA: TGTGCCTGGCGTAAACCTCCGTATGGCTACACCTTC.

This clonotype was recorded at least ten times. In DNA, the CDR3 is TGCGCCAGCAGCTTTCGGGGTAGGACCGGGGAGCTGTTTTTT. This translates into CASSFRGRTGELFF. J is TRBJ2-2 and V is TRBV5-1, with D possibly TRBD2 on 5 matching bases. The CDR3 sequence is 14 residues long. Germline V gives CDR1 SGHRS, CDR2 YFSETQ. Trimming left V 2 bases short and J 5 bases short, with 10 bases between.

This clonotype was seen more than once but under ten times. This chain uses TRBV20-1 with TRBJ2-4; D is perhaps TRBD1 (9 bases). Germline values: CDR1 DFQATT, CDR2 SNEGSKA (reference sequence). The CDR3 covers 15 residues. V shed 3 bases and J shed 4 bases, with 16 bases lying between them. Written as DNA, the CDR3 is TGCAGTGCTAGCTTTAGCGGGACAGGGAAAAACATTCAGTACTTC. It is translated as CSASFSGTGKNIQYF.

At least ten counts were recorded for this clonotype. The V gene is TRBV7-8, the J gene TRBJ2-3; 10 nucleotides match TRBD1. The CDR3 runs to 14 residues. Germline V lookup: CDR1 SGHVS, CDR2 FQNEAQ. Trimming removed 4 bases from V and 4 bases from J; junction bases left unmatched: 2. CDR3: CASSWDRGADTQYF. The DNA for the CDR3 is TGTGCCAGCAGCTGGGACAGGGGTGCAGATACGCAGTATTTT.

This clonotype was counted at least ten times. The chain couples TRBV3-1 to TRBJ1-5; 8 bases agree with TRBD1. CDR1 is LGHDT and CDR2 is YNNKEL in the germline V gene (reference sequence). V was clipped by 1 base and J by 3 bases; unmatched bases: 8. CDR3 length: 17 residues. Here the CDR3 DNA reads TGTGCCAGCAGCCAAGCCCCAGGGGGCATATCCAATCAGCCCCAGCATTTT. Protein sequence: CASSQAPGGISNQPQHF.

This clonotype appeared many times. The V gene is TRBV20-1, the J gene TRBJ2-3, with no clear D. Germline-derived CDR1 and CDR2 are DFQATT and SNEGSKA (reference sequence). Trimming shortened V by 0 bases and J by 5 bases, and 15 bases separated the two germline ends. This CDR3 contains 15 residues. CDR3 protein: CSARDLAKDGDTQYF. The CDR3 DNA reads TGCAGTGCTAGAGATCTGGCCAAAGACGGAGATACGCAGTATTTT.

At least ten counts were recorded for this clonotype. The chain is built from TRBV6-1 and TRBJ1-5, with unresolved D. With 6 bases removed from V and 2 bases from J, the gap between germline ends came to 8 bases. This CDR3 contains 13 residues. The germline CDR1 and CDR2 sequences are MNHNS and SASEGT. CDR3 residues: CASRGRGNQPQHF. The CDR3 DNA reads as TGTGCCAGCAGAGGACGGGGCAATCAGCCCCAGCATTTT.

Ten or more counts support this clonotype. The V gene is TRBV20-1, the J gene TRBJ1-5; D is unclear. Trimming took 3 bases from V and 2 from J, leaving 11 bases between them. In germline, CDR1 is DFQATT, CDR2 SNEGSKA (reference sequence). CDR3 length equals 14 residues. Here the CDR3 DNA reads TGCAGTGCTAGCCAAGGAACCGGCAATCAGCCCCAGCATTTT. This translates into CSASQGTGNQPQHF.

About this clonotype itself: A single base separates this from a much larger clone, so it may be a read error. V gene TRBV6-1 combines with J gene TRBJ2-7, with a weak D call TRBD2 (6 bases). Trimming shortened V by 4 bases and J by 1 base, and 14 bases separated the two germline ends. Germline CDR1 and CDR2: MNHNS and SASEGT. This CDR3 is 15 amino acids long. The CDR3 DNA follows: TGTGCCAGCAGTGGCGGGACTCCCCGGTCCTACGAGCAGTACTTC. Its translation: CASSGGTPRSYEQYF.

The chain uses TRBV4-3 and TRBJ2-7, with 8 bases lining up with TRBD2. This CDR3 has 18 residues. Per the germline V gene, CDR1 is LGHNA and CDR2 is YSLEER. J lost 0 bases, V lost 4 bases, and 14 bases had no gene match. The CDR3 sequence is CASSPTLTSGRSSYEQYF. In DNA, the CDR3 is TGCGCCAGCAGCCCAACCCTTACTAGCGGTAGGAGCTCCTACGAGCAGTACTTC.

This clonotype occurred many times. In nucleotides, the CDR3 is TGTGCCAGCTCACCAATCAATCAGGGTCCTATGAACACCGGGGAGCTGTTTTTT. Its translation is CASSPINQGPMNTGELFF. The chain links TRBV18 to TRBJ2-2; the D gene is possibly TRBD1 (5 bases). Looked up from germline, CDR1 is KGHSH and CDR2 is LQKENI. The CDR3 totals 18 residues. Trimming took 2 bases from V and 1 from J, leaving 17 bases between them. Together with reference TRBV18 and TRBJ2-2, the CDR3 gives the full variable domain: NAGVMQNPRHLVRRRGQEARLRCSPMKGHSHVYWYRQLPEEGLKFMVYLQKENIIDESGMPKERFSAEFPKEGPSILRIQQVVRGDSAAYFCASSPINQGPMNTGELFFGEGSRLTVL.

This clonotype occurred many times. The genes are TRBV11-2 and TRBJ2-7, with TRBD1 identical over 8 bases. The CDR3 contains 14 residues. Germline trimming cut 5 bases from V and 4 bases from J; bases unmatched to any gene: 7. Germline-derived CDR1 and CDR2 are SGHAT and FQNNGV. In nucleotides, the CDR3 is TGTGCCAGCAGCACAGGGACAGGAGGTTACGAGCAGTACTTC. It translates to CASSTGTGGYEQYF.

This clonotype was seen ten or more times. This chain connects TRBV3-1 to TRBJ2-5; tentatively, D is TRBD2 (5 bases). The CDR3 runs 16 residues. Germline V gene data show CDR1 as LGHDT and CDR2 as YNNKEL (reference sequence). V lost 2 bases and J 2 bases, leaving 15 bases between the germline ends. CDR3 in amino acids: CASSQKPAPGQETQYF. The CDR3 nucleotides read TGTGCCAGCAGCCAAAAACCGGCCCCGGGACAAGAGACCCAGTACTTC.

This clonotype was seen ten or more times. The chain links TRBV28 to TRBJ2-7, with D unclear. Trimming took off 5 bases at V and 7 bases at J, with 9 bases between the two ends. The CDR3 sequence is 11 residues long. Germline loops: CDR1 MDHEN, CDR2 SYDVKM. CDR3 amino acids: CASSTPREQYF. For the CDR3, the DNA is TGTGCCAGCAGTACCCCGCGAGAGCAGTACTTC.

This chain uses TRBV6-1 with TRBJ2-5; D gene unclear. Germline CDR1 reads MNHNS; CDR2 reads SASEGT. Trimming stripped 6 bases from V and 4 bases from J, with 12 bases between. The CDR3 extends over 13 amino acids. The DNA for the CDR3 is TGTGCCAGCAGGAGTCCCCAGCTAGAGACCCAGTACTTC. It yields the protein CASRSPQLETQYF.

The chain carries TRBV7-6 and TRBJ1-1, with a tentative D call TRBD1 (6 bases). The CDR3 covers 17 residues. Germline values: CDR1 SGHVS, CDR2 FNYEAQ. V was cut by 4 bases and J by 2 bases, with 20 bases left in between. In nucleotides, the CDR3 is TGTGCCAGCAGCTGGAACAGGGCTATAATGGAAAACACTGAAGCTTTCTTT. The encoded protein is CASSWNRAIMENTEAFF.

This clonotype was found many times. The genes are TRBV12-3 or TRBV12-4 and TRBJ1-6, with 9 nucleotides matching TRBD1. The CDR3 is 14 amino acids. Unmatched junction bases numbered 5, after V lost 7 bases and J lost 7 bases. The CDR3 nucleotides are TGTGCCAGCAACGCCGGGACAGGGAATTCACCCCTCCACTTT. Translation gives CASNAGTGNSPLHF.

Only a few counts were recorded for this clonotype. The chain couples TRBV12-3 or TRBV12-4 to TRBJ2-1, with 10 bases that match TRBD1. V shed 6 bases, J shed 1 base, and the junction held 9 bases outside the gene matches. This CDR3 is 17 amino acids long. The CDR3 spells CASSFRDRGPSYNEQFF. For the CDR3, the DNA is TGTGCCAGCAGCTTCCGAGACAGGGGGCCTTCCTACAATGAGCAGTTCTTC.

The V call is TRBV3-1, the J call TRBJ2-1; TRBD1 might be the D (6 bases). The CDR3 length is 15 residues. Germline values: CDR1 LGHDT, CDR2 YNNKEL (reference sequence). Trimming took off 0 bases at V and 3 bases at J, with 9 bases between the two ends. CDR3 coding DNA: TGTGCCAGCAGCCAAGATTGGGACATCTACAATGAGCAGTTCTTC. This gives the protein CASSQDWDIYNEQFF.

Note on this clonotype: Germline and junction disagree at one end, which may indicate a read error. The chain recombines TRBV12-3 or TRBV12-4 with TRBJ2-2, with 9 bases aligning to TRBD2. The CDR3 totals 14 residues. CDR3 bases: TGTGCCAGCAGTGTAGCGGGAGTCACCGGGGAGCTGTTTTTT. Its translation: CASSVAGVTGELFF.

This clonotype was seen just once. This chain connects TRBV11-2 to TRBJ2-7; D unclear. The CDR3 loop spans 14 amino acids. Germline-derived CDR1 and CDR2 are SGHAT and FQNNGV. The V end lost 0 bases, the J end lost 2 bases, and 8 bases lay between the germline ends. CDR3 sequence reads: CASSLDGRTYEQYF. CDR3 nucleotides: TGTGCCAGCAGCTTAGACGGCAGAACCTACGAGCAGTACTTC.

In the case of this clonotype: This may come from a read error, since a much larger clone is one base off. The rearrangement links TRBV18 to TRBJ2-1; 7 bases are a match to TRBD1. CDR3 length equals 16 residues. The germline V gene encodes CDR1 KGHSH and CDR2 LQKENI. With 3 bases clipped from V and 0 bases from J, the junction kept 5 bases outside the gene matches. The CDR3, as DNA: TGTGCCAGCTCACCGGTACAGGGGACCTCCTACAATGAGCAGTTCTTC. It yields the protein CASSPVQGTSYNEQFF.

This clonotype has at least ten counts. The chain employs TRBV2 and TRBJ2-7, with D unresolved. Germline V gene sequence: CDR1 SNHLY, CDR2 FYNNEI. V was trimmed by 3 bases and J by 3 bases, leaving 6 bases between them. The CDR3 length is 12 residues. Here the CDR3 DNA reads TGTGCCAGCAGTGAGGGTGACTACGAGCAGTACTTC. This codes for CASSEGDYEQYF.

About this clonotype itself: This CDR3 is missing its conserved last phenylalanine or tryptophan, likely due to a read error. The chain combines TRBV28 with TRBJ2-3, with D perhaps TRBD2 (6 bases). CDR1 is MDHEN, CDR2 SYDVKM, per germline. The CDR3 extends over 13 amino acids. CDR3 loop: CASSSGDTDTQYL. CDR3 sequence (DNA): TGCGCCAGCAGTTCGGGGGACACAGATACGCAGTATCTT.

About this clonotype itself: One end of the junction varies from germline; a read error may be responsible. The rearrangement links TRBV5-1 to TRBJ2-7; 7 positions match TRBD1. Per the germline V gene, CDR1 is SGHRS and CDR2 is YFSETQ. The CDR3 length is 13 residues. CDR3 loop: CASSLGQSGEQYF. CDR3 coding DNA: TGTGCCAGCAGCTTGGGACAGTCTGGCGAGCAGTACTTC.

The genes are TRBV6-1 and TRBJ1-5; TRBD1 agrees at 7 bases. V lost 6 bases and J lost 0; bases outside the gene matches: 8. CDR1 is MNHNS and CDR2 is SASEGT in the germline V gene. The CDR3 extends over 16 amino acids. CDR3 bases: TGTGCCAGCAGACCGACAGGGAGTTATAGCAATCAGCCCCAGCATTTT. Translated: CASRPTGSYSNQPQHF.

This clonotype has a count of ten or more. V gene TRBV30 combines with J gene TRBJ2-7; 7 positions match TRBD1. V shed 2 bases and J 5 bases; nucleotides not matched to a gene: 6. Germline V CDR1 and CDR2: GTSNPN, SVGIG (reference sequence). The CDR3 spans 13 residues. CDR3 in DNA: TGTGCCTGGAGTCTGACAGGGTACGACGAGCAGTACTTC. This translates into CAWSLTGYDEQYF.

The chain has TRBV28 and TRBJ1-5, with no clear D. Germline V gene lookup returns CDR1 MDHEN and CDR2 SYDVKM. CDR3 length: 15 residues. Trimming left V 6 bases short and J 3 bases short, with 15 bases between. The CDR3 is CASSPLGGVNQPQHF. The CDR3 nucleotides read TGTGCCAGCAGCCCCCTTGGCGGAGTCAATCAGCCCCAGCATTTT. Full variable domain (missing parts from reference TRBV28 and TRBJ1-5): DVKVTQSSRYLVKRTGEKVFLECVQDMDHENMFWYRQDPGLGLRLIYFSYDVKMKEKGDIPEGYSVSREKKERFSLILESASTNQTSMYLCASSPLGGVNQPQHFGDGTRLSIL.